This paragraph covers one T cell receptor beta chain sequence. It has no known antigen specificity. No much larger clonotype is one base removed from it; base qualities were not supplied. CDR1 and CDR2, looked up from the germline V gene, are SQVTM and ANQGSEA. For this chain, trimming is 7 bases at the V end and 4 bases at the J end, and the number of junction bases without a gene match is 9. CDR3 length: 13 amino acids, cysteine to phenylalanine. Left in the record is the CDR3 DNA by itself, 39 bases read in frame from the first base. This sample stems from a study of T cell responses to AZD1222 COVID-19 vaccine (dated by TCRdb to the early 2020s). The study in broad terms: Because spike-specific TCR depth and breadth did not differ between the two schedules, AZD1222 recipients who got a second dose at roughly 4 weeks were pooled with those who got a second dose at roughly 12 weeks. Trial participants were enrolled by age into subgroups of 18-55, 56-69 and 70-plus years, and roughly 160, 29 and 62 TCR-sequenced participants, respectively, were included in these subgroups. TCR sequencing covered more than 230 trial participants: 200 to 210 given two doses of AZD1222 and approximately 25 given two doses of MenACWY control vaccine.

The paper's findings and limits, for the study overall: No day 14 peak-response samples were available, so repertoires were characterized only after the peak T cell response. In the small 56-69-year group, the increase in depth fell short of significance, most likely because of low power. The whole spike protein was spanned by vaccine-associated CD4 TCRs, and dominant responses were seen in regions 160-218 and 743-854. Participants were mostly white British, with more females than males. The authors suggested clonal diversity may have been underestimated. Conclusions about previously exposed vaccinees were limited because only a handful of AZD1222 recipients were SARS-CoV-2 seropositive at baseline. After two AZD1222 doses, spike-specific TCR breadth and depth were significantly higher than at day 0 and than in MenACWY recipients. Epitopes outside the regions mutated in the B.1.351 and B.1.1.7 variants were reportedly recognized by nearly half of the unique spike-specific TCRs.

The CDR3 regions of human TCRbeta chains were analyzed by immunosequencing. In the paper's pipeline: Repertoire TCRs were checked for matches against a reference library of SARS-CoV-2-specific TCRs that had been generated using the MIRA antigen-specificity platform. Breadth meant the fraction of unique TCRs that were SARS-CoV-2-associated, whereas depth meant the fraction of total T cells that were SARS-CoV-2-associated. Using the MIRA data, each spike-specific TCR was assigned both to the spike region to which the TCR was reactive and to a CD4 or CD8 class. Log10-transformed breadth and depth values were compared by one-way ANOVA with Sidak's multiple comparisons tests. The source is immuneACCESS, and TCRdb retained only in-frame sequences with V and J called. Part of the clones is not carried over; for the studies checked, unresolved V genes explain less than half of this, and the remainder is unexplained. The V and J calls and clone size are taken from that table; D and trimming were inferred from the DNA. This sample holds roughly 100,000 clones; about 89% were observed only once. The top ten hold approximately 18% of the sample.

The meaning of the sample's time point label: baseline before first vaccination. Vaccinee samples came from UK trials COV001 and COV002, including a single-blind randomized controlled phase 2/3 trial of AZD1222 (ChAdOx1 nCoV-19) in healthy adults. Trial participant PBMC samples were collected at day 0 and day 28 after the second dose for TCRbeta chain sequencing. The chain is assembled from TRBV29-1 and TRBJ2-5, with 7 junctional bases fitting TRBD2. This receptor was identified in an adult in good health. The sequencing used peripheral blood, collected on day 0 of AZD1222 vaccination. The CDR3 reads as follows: CSALGGSVETQYF. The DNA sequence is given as TGCAGCGCCCTGGGGGGGTCCGTAGAGACCCAGTACTTC. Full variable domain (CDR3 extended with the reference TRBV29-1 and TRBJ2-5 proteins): SAVISQKPSRDICQRGTSLTIQCQVDSQVTMMFWYRQQPGQSLTLIATANQGSEATYESGFVIDKFPISRPNLTFSTLTVSNMSPEDSSIYLCSALGGSVETQYFGPGTRLLVL.